The T cell receptor beta chain described here comes from a study of blood T cell repertoires in COVID-19. About the research overall: COVID-19 samples, acute and convalescent, were from the United States, Italy and Spain. PBMCs, B-cell-depleted T cells, or T cells provided the cDNA or gDNA that made up the material.

V lost 0 bases to trimming and J lost 0 bases, with 6 bases between them. The CDR3 length is 15 residues. Germline lookup yields CDR1 LGHNA and CDR2 YSLEER. Study processing details: By means of reference gene primer amplification, nucleated cell counts were estimated. Assay: immunoSEQ multiplex PCR; the TCRdb copy retains only in-frame clones and omits some. V and J calls and clone size are those listed in that table; D and trimming were worked out from the DNA. The repertoire includes 25,000 to 35,000 clones, 65% to 90% of them detected once, and around 9% sits in the top ten. Sequences were obtained from peripheral blood. The chain carries TRBV4-3 and TRBJ2-1, with D uncertain. The TCR originated in a man older than 75 with active COVID-19. The CDR3 loop is CASSQDLLSYNEQFF. DNA for the CDR3: TGCGCCAGCAGCCAAGATCTACTCTCCTACAATGAGCAGTTCTTC.